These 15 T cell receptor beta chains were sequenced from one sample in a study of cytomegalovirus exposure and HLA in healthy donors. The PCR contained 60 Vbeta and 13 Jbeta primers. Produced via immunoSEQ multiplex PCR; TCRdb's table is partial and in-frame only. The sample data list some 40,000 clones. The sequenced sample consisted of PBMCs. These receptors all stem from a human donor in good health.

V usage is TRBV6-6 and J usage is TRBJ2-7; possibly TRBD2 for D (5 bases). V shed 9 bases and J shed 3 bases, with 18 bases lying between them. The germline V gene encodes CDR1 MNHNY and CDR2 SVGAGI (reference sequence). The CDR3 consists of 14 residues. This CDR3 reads CASLRERTGYEQYF. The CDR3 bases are TGTGCCAGTTTGAGGGAAAGGACGGGCTACGAGCAGTACTTC.

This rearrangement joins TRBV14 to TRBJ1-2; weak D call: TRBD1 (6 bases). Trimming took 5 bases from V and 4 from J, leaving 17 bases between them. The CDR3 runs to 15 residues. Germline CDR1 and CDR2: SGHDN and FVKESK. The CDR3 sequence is CASSNNRVLSYGYTF. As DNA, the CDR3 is TGTGCCAGCAGCAACAACAGGGTTTTAAGCTATGGCTACACCTTC.

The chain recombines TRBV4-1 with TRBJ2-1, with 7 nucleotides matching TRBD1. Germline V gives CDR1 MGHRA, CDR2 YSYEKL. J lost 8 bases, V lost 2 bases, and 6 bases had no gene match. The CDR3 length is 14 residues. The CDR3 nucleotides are TGCGCCAGCAGCCAACCGACAGGGTCGGATGAGCAGTTCTTC. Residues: CASSQPTGSDEQFF.

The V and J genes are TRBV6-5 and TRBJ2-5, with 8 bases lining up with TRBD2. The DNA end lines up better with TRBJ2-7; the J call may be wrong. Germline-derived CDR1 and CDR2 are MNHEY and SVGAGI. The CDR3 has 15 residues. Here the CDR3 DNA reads TGTGCCAGCAGCCCCGCCGGGACTAGGGGCTACGAGCAGTACTTC. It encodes CASSPAGTRGYEQYF.

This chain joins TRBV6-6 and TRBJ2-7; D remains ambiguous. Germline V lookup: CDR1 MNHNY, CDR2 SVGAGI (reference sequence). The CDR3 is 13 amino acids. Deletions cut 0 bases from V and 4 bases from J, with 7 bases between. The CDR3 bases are TGTGCCAGCAGTTACTCTACAGCTTACGAGCAGTACTTC. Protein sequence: CASSYSTAYEQYF.

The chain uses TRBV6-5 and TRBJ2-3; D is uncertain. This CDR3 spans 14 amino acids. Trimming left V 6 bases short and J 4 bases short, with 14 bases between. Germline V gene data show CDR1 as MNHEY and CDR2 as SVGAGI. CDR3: CASRRSVRADTQYF. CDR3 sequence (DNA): TGTGCCAGCAGACGATCTGTCCGGGCAGATACGCAGTATTTT.

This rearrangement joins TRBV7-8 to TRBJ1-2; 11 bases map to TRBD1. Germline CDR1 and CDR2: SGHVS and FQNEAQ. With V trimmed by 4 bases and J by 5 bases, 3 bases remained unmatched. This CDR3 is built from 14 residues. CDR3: CASSWTGGGYGYTF. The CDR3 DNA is TGTGCCAGCAGCTGGACAGGGGGCGGGTATGGCTACACCTTC.

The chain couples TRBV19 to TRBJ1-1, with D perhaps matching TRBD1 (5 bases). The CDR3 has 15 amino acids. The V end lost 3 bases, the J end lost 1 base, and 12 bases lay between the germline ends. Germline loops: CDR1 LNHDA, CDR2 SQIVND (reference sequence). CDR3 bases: TGTGCCAGTAGTATCCTCAGGGTGCAGAACACTGAAGCTTTCTTT. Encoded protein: CASSILRVQNTEAFF.

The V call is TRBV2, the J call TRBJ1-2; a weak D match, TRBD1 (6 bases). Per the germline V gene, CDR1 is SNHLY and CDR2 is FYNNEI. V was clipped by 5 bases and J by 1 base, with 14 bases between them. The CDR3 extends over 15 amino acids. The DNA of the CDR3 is TGTGCCAGCAGTCAAGATGACAGGCTTAACTATGGCTACACCTTC. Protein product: CASSQDDRLNYGYTF.

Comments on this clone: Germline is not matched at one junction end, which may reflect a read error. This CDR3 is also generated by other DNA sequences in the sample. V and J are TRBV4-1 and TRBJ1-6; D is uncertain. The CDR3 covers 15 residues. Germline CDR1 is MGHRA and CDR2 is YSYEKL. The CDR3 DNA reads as TGCGCCAGCAGCCAAGATCGACGGACTGCGGAACCCCTACACTTT. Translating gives CASSQDRRTAEPLHF.

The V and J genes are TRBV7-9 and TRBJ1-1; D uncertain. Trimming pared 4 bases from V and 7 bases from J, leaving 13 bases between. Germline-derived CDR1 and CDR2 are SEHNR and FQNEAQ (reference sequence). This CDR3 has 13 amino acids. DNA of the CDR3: TGTGCCAGCAGCTCCCCCACAGATTTTGAAGCTTTCTTT. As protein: CASSSPTDFEAFF.

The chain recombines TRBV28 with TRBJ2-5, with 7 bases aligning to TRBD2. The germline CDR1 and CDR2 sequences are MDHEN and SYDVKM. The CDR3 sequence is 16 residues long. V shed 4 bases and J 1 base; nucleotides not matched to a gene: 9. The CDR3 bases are TGTGCCAGCAGTTCATCCCGACTAGCCGCCCAAGAGACCCAGTACTTC. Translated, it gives CASSSSRLAAQETQYF. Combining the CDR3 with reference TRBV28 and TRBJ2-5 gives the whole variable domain DVKVTQSSRYLVKRTGEKVFLECVQDMDHENMFWYRQDPGLGLRLIYFSYDVKMKEKGDIPEGYSVSREKKERFSLILESASTNQTSMYLCASSSSRLAAQETQYFGPGTRLLVL.

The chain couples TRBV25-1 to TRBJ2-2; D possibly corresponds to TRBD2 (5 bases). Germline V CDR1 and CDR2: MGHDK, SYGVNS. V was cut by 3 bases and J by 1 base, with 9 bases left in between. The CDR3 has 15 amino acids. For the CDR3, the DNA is TGTGCCAGCAGTGACCCTAGCAGGAACACCGGGGAGCTGTTTTTT. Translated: CASSDPSRNTGELFF. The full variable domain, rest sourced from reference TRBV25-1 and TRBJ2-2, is EADIYQTPRYLVIGTGKKITLECSQTMGHDKMYWYQQDPGMELHLIHYSYGVNSTEKGDLSSESTVSRIRTEHFPLTLESARPSHTSQYLCASSDPSRNTGELFFGEGSRLTVL.

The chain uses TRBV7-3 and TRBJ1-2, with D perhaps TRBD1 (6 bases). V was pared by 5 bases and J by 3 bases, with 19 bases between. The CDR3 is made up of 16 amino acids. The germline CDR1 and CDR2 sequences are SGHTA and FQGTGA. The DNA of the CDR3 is TGTGCCAGCAGCCAGGGGACGGGTGCAGGAGACTATGGCTACACCTTC. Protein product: CASSQGTGAGDYGYTF.

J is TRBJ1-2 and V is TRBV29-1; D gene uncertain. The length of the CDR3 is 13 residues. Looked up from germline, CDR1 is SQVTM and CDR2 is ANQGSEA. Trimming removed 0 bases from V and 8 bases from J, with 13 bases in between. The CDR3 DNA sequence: TGCAGCGTTGAAGATTCCGGGTTCGACGGCTACACCTTC. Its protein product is CSVEDSGFDGYTF.